This TCR beta chain was recovered during a study of cytomegalovirus exposure and HLA in healthy donors. This CDR3 is built from 14 residues. Germline CDR1 reads SEHNR; CDR2 reads FQNEAQ (reference sequence). Trimming cost V 6 bases and J 4 bases; bases outside gene matches: 8. The PCR was carried out with 60 Vbeta primers and 13 Jbeta primers. The protocol was immunoSEQ multiplex PCR, while the TCRdb copy is restricted to in-frame clones and leaves out a portion. The table includes 150,000 to 200,000 clones, roughly 84% detected once. The clonotype originates from a boy under 18 in good health and CMV-seronegative. Sample: PBMCs. The chain employs TRBV7-9 and TRBJ2-7, with TRBD2 identical over 8 bases. The CDR3 loop reads CASRPSGSGYEQYF. The CDR3 DNA reads TGTGCCAGCAGGCCGAGCGGGAGCGGGTACGAGCAGTACTTC.